This record concerns one TCR beta chain sequence. The sample holds many counts of this clone. The antigen it binds to is not known. Base qualities are not at hand, and no much larger clone is one base apart. This sample was taken from a study of metastatic and nonmetastatic thyroid tumors (dated by TCRdb to the early 2020s). Looking at the study overall: For patients with malignant and with benign thyroid disease, the researchers compared repertoires between peripheral blood samples and tumor or nodule tissue samples.

Library preparation was by PCR. Sequencer: Illumina HiSeq 4000. High-throughput sequencing was used to profile the CDR3 region of the TCR beta-chain in every patient. In the source study's methods: Drawing on CDR3 differences between clinicopathological groups, the researchers built a classifier meant to tell apart patients with distant-metastatic papillary thyroid cancer. The Shannon index was used to assess repertoire diversity, and the Morisita-Horn index was used to assess tumor-blood repertoire similarity. Using fastp at Q25 and MiXCR, TCRdb reprocessed the public reads and kept productive beta chains. These V and J calls originate from TCRdb's pipeline instead of the authors' own analysis. For this sample the table gives roughly 57,000 clones, of which roughly 20% were detected only once. 3.5% to 5% of the sample is in the top ten clones. From the germline V gene, CDR1 is MDHEN and CDR2 is SYDVKM. The CDR3 holds 15 amino acids from the cysteine to the phenylalanine. CDR3 DNA only is kept here, 45 bases in frame from base 1. After removal of 8 bases from V and 4 bases from J, the junction retains 11 bases not matched to a gene.

No treatment had been received by any patient before thyroid surgery. Using T-cell receptor beta sequencing, the study looked back at clinical samples from patients collected from the early 2010s to the late 2010s. General study outcomes and caveats: In both blood and tumor samples, malignant tumors were reported to have significantly higher TCR beta diversity than benign nodules.

The sequence was obtained from a female donor with papillary thyroid cancer or a benign thyroid nodule (not recorded which). Some clones in this sample may be carry-over from other donors' samples. Recombination linked TRBV28 to TRBJ1-5; the central 7 bases match TRBD1. Sequencing was performed on blood. Here is the DNA: TGTGCCAGCCAACCCGGGACAGCGTGGAATCAGCCCCAGCATTTT. It is translated as CASQPGTAWNQPQHF.